This is a list of T cell receptor beta chains from one sample in a study of cytomegalovirus exposure and HLA in healthy donors. Only in-frame clones appear in the TCRdb table, and some are missing; sequencing was by immunoSEQ multiplex PCR. Seen here are about 130,000 clones, more than 60% observed once, and the top ten hold about 13%. Sample: PBMCs. All receptors derive from a woman aged 55-69 years in good health and CMV-seropositive. The CDR3 runs from the conserved cysteine through the conserved F or W. Each record gives: V gene, D gene, J gene, clone size, CDR3 protein, CDR3 DNA. D genes are given only for firm matches. Clone size, where shown, is once, few, many, or a class for clones that have expanded.

TRBV25-1	TRBD1	TRBJ2-7	few	CASRGTGVYEQYF	TGTGCCAGCAGAGGGACAGGAGTTTACGAGCAGTACTTC
TRBV4-1	-	TRBJ2-5	-	CASSQVGRRLGETQYF	TGCGCCAGCAGCCAAGTAGGGAGAAGGCTAGGGGAGACCCAGTACTTC
TRBV19	-	TRBJ1-6	-	CASSIRQINSPLHF	TGTGCCAGTAGTATACGACAGATTAATTCACCCCTCCACTTT
TRBV5-1	-	TRBJ2-3	-	CASSSTGTSTDTQYF	TGCGCCAGCAGCTCAACCGGGACAAGCACAGATACGCAGTATTTT
TRBV5-8	-	TRBJ2-5	few	CASSFQWSQETQYF	TGTGCCAGCAGCTTTCAGTGGAGCCAAGAGACCCAGTACTTC
TRBV13	-	TRBJ1-6	-	CASSSGGGDNSPLHF	TGTGCCAGCAGCTCTGGAGGGGGGGATAATTCACCCCTCCACTTT
TRBV30	TRBD1	TRBJ1-6	-	CASTGTGKGNSPLHF	TGTGCCTCGACAGGGACGGGTAAAGGGAATTCACCCCTCCACTTT
TRBV5-5	TRBD2	TRBJ2-5	-	CASSLFSSGQETQYF	TGTGCCAGCAGCTTGTTTTCTAGCGGCCAAGAGACCCAGTACTTC
TRBV7-3	-	TRBJ2-3	once	CASSLGGAVPTDTQYF	TGTGCCAGCAGCTTAGGGGGGGCAGTCCCCACAGATACGCAGTATTTT
TRBV5-1	TRBD2	TRBJ2-7	-	CASEHGGGETGQYF	TGCGCCAGCGAACATGGCGGGGGGGAGACTGGGCAGTACTTC
TRBV6-6	-	TRBJ1-1	few	CASSTWGLMNTEAFF	TGTGCCAGCAGTACTTGGGGGCTTATGAACACTGAAGCTTTCTTT
TRBV7-6	TRBD1	TRBJ1-1	-	CASSLGQGNTEAFF	TGTGCCAGCAGCTTGGGACAGGGAAACACTGAAGCTTTCTTT
TRBV7-3	-	TRBJ2-3	-	CASSFGGPTDTQYF	TGTGCCAGCAGCTTCGGCGGTCCTACAGATACGCAGTATTTT
TRBV19	TRBD2	TRBJ2-3	-	CASSIDGQLAVETTDTQYF	TGTGCCAGTAGTATAGATGGGCAGCTAGCGGTAGAAACCACAGATACGCAGTATTTT
TRBV5-8	TRBD1	TRBJ1-1	few	CASSYHRGANTEAFF	TGTGCCAGCAGCTACCACAGGGGCGCGAACACTGAAGCTTTCTTT
TRBV5-6	TRBD2	TRBJ2-2	-	CASTLGLAGGRTGELFF	TGTGCCAGCACCCTGGGACTAGCGGGAGGTCGGACCGGGGAGCTGTTTTTT
TRBV7-8	-	TRBJ2-6	-	CASSSRVAGANVLTF	TGTGCCAGCAGCTCCAGGGTGGCAGGGGCCAACGTCCTGACTTTC
TRBV6-5	TRBD1	TRBJ1-2	-	CASSYRTGGGYGYTF	TGTGCCAGCAGTTATCGGACAGGGGGAGGCTATGGCTACACCTTC
TRBV30	TRBD1	TRBJ1-3	few	CAGRTGAGNTIYF	TGTGCCGGCAGGACAGGGGCTGGAAACACCATATATTTT
TRBV5-6	-	TRBJ2-1	-	CASSLGGPAEQFF	TGTGCCAGCAGCTTGGGGGGCCCGGCCGAGCAGTTCTTC
TRBV18	-	TRBJ1-4	-	CASSPDRGASNEKLFF	TGTGCCAGCTCACCCGACAGAGGAGCATCTAATGAAAAACTGTTTTTT
TRBV7-8	TRBD1	TRBJ1-5	once	CASSPPDRRQPQHF	TGTGCCAGCAGCCCGCCGGACAGGAGACAGCCCCAGCATTTT
TRBV18	TRBD1	TRBJ2-5	-	CASSPGQTKGETQYF	TGTGCCAGCTCTCCGGGACAGACGAAGGGGGAGACCCAGTACTTC
TRBV19	-	TRBJ1-5	-	CASSIVAGGIQPQHF	TGTGCCAGTAGTATAGTGGCCGGGGGGATCCAGCCCCAGCATTTT
TRBV14	TRBD1	TRBJ1-4	-	CASSPRQGWGEKLFF	TGTGCCAGCAGCCCTAGACAGGGGTGGGGAGAAAAACTGTTTTTT
TRBV5-1	TRBD1	TRBJ1-6	-	CASSLAEDRVLHF	TGCGCCAGCAGCTTGGCCGAAGACAGGGTCCTCCACTTT
TRBV7-2	-	TRBJ2-3	-	CASSLLSRGPRKSTDTQYF	TGTGCCAGCAGCTTATTGAGCAGGGGACCCAGAAAAAGCACAGATACGCAGTATTTT
TRBV7-3	TRBD1	TRBJ2-3	-	CASSFGQGGDTQYF	TGTGCCAGCAGCTTCGGACAGGGTGGGGATACGCAGTATTTT
TRBV19	TRBD1	TRBJ1-3	-	CASSTGTGRNTIYF	TGTGCCAGTAGTACCGGGACAGGGCGAAACACCATATATTTT
TRBV2	TRBD1	TRBJ1-6	few	CASKPGQGIFNSPLHF	TGTGCCAGCAAACCGGGACAGGGGATATTCAATTCACCCCTCCACTTT
TRBV29-1	TRBD1	TRBJ2-7	-	CSGQTGVGSEQYF	TGCAGCGGCCAGACAGGGGTTGGGTCCGAGCAGTACTTC
TRBV4-2	TRBD1	TRBJ1-4	few	CASSEETGTVEKLFF	TGTGCCAGCAGTGAAGAAACAGGGACAGTGGAAAAACTGTTTTTT
TRBV7-9	TRBD1	TRBJ1-5	-	CASSFDQGAGSQPQHF	TGTGCCAGCAGCTTTGACCAGGGGGCTGGTAGTCAGCCCCAGCATTTT
TRBV5-6	-	TRBJ1-4	-	CASSLGSSEKLFF	TGTGCCAGCAGCTTGGGCTCCAGTGAAAAACTGTTTTTT
TRBV7-8	TRBD1	TRBJ1-5	few	CASSAGPGQGNQPQHF	TGTGCCAGCAGCGCCGGCCCGGGACAGGGGAATCAGCCCCAGCATTTT
TRBV4-1	TRBD2	TRBJ2-1	-	CASSQEKGLAGDANNEQFF	TGCGCCAGCAGCCAAGAAAAAGGACTAGCGGGAGATGCCAACAATGAGCAGTTCTTC
TRBV7-9	TRBD1	TRBJ1-5	-	CASSQQGNQPQHF	TGTGCCAGCAGCCAACAGGGGAATCAGCCCCAGCATTTT
TRBV11-2	TRBD1	TRBJ1-2	-	CASSQGQGNYGYTF	TGTGCCAGCAGCCAGGGACAGGGGAATTATGGCTACACCTTC
TRBV7-3	-	TRBJ2-1	few	CASSFSGDNEQFF	TGTGCCAGCAGCTTTTCAGGGGACAATGAGCAGTTCTTC
TRBV2	TRBD1	TRBJ2-5	once	CASRPGTGVETQYF	TGTGCCAGCAGGCCCGGGACAGGGGTTGAGACCCAGTACTTC
TRBV27	-	TRBJ2-1	few	CASSLAPRGWGRATYNEQFF	TGTGCCAGCAGTTTAGCCCCCCGCGGGTGGGGGCGGGCAACCTACAATGAGCAGTTCTTC